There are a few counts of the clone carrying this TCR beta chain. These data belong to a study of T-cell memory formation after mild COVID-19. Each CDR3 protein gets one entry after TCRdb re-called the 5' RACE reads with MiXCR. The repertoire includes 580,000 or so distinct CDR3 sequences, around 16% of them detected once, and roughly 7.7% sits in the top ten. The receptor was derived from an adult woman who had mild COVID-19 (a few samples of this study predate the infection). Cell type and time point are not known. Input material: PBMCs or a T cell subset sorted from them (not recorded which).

The CDR3 DNA follows: TGTGCCAGCAGCTTAGCTACAGCACCGAACACTGAAGCTTTCTTT. Translating it yields CASSLATAPNTEAFF. V usage is TRBV5-5 and J usage is TRBJ1-1; the D is unclear. The CDR3 runs 15 residues. Germline values: CDR1 SGHKS, CDR2 YYEKEE (reference sequence). V lost 2 bases, J lost 1 base, and 12 bases lay in between.